This T cell receptor (beta chain) was sequenced in a study of glioma-infiltrating T cells. General study findings and limits: Tissue and blood shared very few CDR3 sequences. Gliomas, especially low-grade, showed above-expected tissue-blood divergence; non-neoplastic patients showed below.

TCR alpha and beta CDR3 regions were amplified from RNA using iRepertoire nested multiplex PCR. One-step reverse transcription and amplification started from around 100-400 ng of tissue mRNA or PBMC total RNA. TCRdb reprocessed the multiplex PCR reads with MiXCR, giving one entry per CDR3 protein. Among some 180,000 distinct CDR3 sequences listed, around 30% were seen once. V lost 3 bases to trimming and J lost 4 bases; unmatched junction nucleotides: 2. The V gene's germline CDR1 is LGHNA and CDR2 YNFKEQ. This CDR3 contains 14 residues. This clonotype was seen many times. Its target is not known. The chain carries TRBV4-2 and TRBJ1-3; 8 nucleotides match TRBD1. This TCR was recovered from a human donor with low-grade glioma or glioblastoma, undergoing nonglioma brain surgery, or in good health (not recorded which). Source material: glioma tissue, nonneoplastic brain tissue, or PBMCs (not recorded which). Written as DNA, the CDR3 is TGTGCCAGCAGCCAGGACAGGGTCGGAAACACCATATATTTT. Translating it yields CASSQDRVGNTIYF.